What follows describes a single TCR beta chain. This CDR3 is 13 amino acids long. CDR1 is SQVTM and CDR2 is ANQGSEA in the germline V gene. Trimming cost V 5 bases and J 4 bases, with 14 bases left between them. The sample belongs to a study of cytomegalovirus exposure and HLA in healthy donors. The study ran its PCR with 60 Vbeta and 13 Jbeta primers. The method was immunoSEQ multiplex PCR; TCRdb's version includes in-frame clones alone and lacks a portion of them. The table lists fewer than 150,000 clones, around three quarters of them singletons. The rearrangement uses TRBV29-1 and TRBJ1-1; D may be TRBD1 (5 bases). Sequenced input: PBMCs. This clonotype was obtained from a man aged 35 to 55 in good health and CMV-seropositive. Here the CDR3 DNA reads TGCAGCGTTAAGTGGCAGGGCGCCACTGAAGCTTTCTTT. As protein: CSVKWQGATEAFF.